The source of this T cell receptor beta chain is a study of OX40 agonist ivuxolimab in advanced cancers. Looking at the study overall: Ivuxolimab was a fully human IgG2 agonistic monoclonal antibody targeting the costimulatory receptor OX40 (CD134). Intravenous ivuxolimab was administered to patients every 2 weeks at six dose levels: 0.01, 0.1, 0.3, 1.5, 3 and 10 mg/kg. Among the 52 dose-escalation patients, about 20 had hepatocellular carcinoma, 15 or so melanoma, 9 renal cell carcinoma and 9 head and neck cancer. A male proportion of about 79% and a mean age of approximately 55 years, ranging from roughly 23 to 90, were recorded for the dose-escalation cohort. Patients were allowed to have had prior anti-PD-1, anti-PD-L1 or anti-CTLA-4 therapy, and 40% of the dose-escalation patients had previously received checkpoint inhibitors. Three dose-escalation patients achieved partial responses, one with hepatocellular carcinoma and two with cutaneous melanoma. Peripheral TCRbeta sequencing aimed to test whether ivuxolimab altered TCR sequence diversity and caused clonal T-cell expansion. The paper reports the monotherapy dose-escalation portion (N of about 52 patients) of the phase I ivuxolimab trial.

Taken from cysteine to phenylalanine, the CDR3 has 12 residues. This entry keeps only the CDR3 DNA: 36 bases, framed from base 1. V and J are trimmed by 6 bases and 5 bases, and the gene matches miss 3 bases of the junction. From a lookup of the germline V gene (reference sequence), CDR1 and CDR2 are MNHNY and SVGAGI. Comments on this clone: Its antigen remains undetermined. Base qualities are not provided; no much larger clone lies one nucleotide away.

For sequencing of the TCRbeta CDR3 region, genomic DNA was extracted from the sorted cells. The immunoSEQ Assay was used to sequence the TCRbeta CDR3 regions. In TCRdb, the immuneACCESS table is reduced to in-frame sequences with V and J assigned. These tables do not hold every clone; where another copy was compared, an unresolved V gene accounts for under half, and the others remain unexplained. Across this sample there are roughly 63,000 clones, with 86% seen only once. Roughly 1.3% of the sample is taken by the ten largest. Patients with autoimmune disease history or receiving systemic immunosuppression were excluded from the trial. Peripheral blood for TCR sequencing was drawn from every dose cohort at baseline, at cycle 4 day 1 and at cycle 7 day 1. Samples came from an open-label, multicenter, first-in-human phase I dose-escalation trial of ivuxolimab. Adults with locally advanced or metastatic melanoma, renal cell, hepatocellular, or head and neck squamous cell carcinoma were enrolled in the trial. Before TCR sequencing, CD4+ T cells and CD8+ T cells were sorted from peripheral blood as separate populations.

On the study overall, not on this receptor specifically: Partial responders in the 0.1-3.0 mg/kg groups had among the lowest normalized peripheral clonal expansion, especially among CD8+ T cells. Low levels of normalized T-cell clonal expansion were also seen in some nonresponding patients. At doses from 0.1 to 3.0 mg/kg, clonal expansion was seen in both CD4+ and CD8+ blood T cells between baseline and week 6. The antigen specificity of the clonally expanded peripheral T cells was not determined. On average, CD8+ T cells showed more expanded clones than CD4+ T cells after ivuxolimab.

The material sequenced was CD4+ or CD8+ T cells sorted from blood, taken in a trial of the OX40 agonist ivuxolimab. The sequence links TRBV6-6 to TRBJ2-7, with TRBD1 identical over 8 junction bases. This TCR was sampled from an adult with an advanced solid tumor such as melanoma, head and neck, liver or kidney cancer. The CDR3 corresponds to CASSSGQDEQYF. The nucleotide sequence reads as follows: TGTGCCAGCAGCTCGGGACAGGACGAGCAGTACTTC.